This T cell receptor (beta chain) was obtained from a study of blood T cells in healthy people across ages. This clonotype was found many times. The sample, approximately 10 milliliters of peripheral blood, was drawn from each donor. The authors ran a second PCR of about 7 to 11 cycles using a sample-barcoded 5' primer and a J-beta primer mix. Per sample, CDR3-containing paired-end reads numbered at least 2.5 million. TCRdb reprocessed the 5' RACE reads via MiXCR and lists one record per CDR3 protein. Of 900,000 to 950,000 distinct CDR3 sequences in the sample, about 29% were seen once. This CDR3 comprises 12 residues. Germline V gives CDR1 LNHDA, CDR2 SQIVND (reference sequence). Trimming took 7 bases from V and 1 from J, leaving 4 bases between them. The sample was also reused in another study, on T cells of mothers and their children. That study reports: No persistent microchimeric T cell clones were detected.

The sequence was collected from a woman in her forties in good health. This chain joins TRBV19 and TRBJ2-2; D is uncertain. The sequencing sample was made of blood. CDR3 in DNA: TGTGCCAGTAACCTGAACACCGGGGAGCTGTTTTTT. Translated: CASNLNTGELFF. The full variable domain, with the rest looked up from reference TRBV19 and TRBJ2-2, is DGGITQSPKYLFRKEGQNVTLSCEQNLNHDAMYWYRQDPGQGLRLIYYSQIVNDFQKGDIAEGYSVSREKKESFPLTVTSAQKNPTAFYLCASNLNTGELFFGEGSRLTVL.